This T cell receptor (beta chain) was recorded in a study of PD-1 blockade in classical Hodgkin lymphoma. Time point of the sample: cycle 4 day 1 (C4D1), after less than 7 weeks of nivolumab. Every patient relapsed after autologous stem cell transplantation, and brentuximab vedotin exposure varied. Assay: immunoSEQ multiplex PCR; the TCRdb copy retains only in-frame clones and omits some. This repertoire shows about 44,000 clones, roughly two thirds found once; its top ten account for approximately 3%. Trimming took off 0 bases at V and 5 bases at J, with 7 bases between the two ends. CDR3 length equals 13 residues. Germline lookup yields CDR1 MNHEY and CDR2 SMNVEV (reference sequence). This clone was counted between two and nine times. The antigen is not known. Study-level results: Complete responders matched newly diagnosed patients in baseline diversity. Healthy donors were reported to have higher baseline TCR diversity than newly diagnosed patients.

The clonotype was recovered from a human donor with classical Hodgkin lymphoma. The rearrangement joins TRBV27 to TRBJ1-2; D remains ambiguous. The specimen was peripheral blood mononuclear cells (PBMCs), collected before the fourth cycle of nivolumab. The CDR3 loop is CASSLSPGYGYTF. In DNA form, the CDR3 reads TGTGCCAGCAGTTTATCTCCCGGGTATGGCTACACCTTC.